The 16 T cell receptor beta chains given below trace back to one sample, sequenced in a study of T cell repertoires in cytomegalovirus infection (dated by TCRdb to about 2019). The sequencing machine was an Illumina HiSeq 1500. TCRdb applied fastp at Q25 and MiXCR to the public reads, then kept only in-frame beta chains. Records with the same CDR3 protein are collapsed into one entry carrying the most frequent genes and DNA. This sample has a few hundred thousand distinct CDR3 sequences in its table, and more than 9% of those were observed once. The ten largest clones capture approximately 4.5% of the sample. The specimen sequenced was PBMCs. These receptors came from a human donor in good health (CMV status not recorded). Some clones in this sample may be carry-over from other donors' samples.

V gene TRBV2 combines with J gene TRBJ2-5, with D perhaps matching TRBD1 or TRBD2 (6 bases each). Between the trimmed V and J ends, which lost 7 bases and 1 base, there was a span of 16 bases. Germline V gene data show CDR1 as SNHLY and CDR2 as FYNNEI. The CDR3 sequence is 15 residues long. For the CDR3, the DNA is TGTGCCAGCAATCCCTACGGGGGCCTCCAAGAGACCCAGTACTTC. Amino acid sequence: CASNPYGGLQETQYF.

This clonotype was found a few times. The chain combines TRBV6-5 with TRBJ2-3; 7 positions agree with TRBD2. CDR3 length: 15 amino acids. CDR1 MNHEY and CDR2 SVGAGI come from the germline V gene. V lost 6 bases to trimming and J lost 3 bases; unmatched junction nucleotides: 9. As DNA, the CDR3 is TGTGCCAGCAGAGGGTCGGGACTACCAACAGATACGCAGTATTTT. Encoded protein: CASRGSGLPTDTQYF.

In this sample, this clonotype turned up many times. The chain combines TRBV7-2 with TRBJ2-2, with D perhaps TRBD2 (5 bases). Germline V gene sequence: CDR1 SGHTA, CDR2 FQGNSA. The CDR3 is 16 residues long. V gave up 4 bases and J gave up 0 bases, with 12 bases separating them. The CDR3 loop is CASSSNGGANTGELFF. The DNA for the CDR3 is TGTGCCAGCAGCTCGAACGGAGGCGCGAACACCGGGGAGCTGTTTTTT.

This clonotype appeared many times. The V and J genes are TRBV7-2 and TRBJ2-2; 16 nucleotides agree with TRBD2. The V segment lost 9 bases and the J segment 6 bases; nucleotides outside the gene matches: 13. This CDR3 contains 18 residues. CDR1 and CDR2 from the germline V gene are SGHTA and FQGNSA. CDR3 sequence reads: CASSGTSGGAGYSGELFF. DNA for the CDR3: TGTGCCAGTTCGGGGACTAGCGGGGGGGCCGGGTATTCCGGGGAGCTGTTTTTT.

The chain is built from TRBV7-6 and TRBJ2-1; 11 bases line up with TRBD1. The CDR3 is made up of 15 amino acids. Germline V gene data show CDR1 as SGHVS and CDR2 as FNYEAQ. V trimming: 1 base; J trimming: 8 bases; junction bases outside the gene matches: 4. For the CDR3, the DNA is TGTGCCAGCAGCTTAGTCTGGACAGGGGGCGATGAGCAGTTCTTC. Residues: CASSLVWTGGDEQFF.

This clonotype was observed at least ten times. The chain employs TRBV9 and TRBJ2-1; D is unclear. Trimming took 4 bases from V and 6 from J, leaving 8 bases between them. The CDR3 consists of 12 residues. Germline V lookup: CDR1 SGDLS, CDR2 YYNGEE. The CDR3 is CASSPPSNEQFF. In DNA form, the CDR3 reads TGTGCCAGCAGCCCTCCTAGCAATGAGCAGTTCTTC.

The V gene is TRBV20-1, the J gene TRBJ2-7, with TRBD1 identical over 7 bases. Trimming cost V 0 bases and J 3 bases; bases outside gene matches: 5. The CDR3 is 14 residues long. Per the germline V gene, CDR1 is DFQATT and CDR2 is SNEGSKA (reference sequence). For the CDR3, the DNA is TGCAGTGCTAGAGATCTCGGGACAGTCTACGAGCAGTACTTC. This sequence encodes CSARDLGTVYEQYF.

This chain uses TRBV12-3 or TRBV12-4 with TRBJ1-2, with TRBD1 matching 9 bases. The ends lost 6 bases at V and 3 bases at J; junction bases unmatched: 8. The CDR3 is 15 residues long. CDR3 nucleotides: TGTGCCAGCAGCCCAACAGGGGGCCGGCACTATGGCTACACCTTC. Amino acid sequence: CASSPTGGRHYGYTF.

A few counts support this clonotype. CDR3 amino acids: CASSRSEGAHGYTF. The CDR3 DNA follows: TGTGCCAGCAGCCGATCGGAGGGGGCGCATGGCTACACCTTC. J is TRBJ1-2 and V is TRBV12-3 or TRBV12-4; 7 nucleotides line up with TRBD1. The CDR3 has 14 residues. V dropped 6 bases and J dropped 6; count of bases not matched to a gene: 10.

This chain uses TRBV6-1 with TRBJ2-5; no reliable D call. CDR1 MNHNS and CDR2 SASEGT come from the germline V gene. Trimming stripped 7 bases from V and 2 bases from J, with 14 bases between. The CDR3 length is 14 residues. CDR3 nucleotide sequence: TGTGCCAGCAAGGACGGAACCTCTCAAGAGACCCAGTACTTC. As protein: CASKDGTSQETQYF.

This clonotype was detected many times. The chain combines TRBV28 with TRBJ1-2; D may be TRBD1 (6 bases). Trimming left V 7 bases short and J 3 bases short, with 15 bases between. The CDR3 consists of 14 residues. The germline V gene encodes CDR1 MDHEN and CDR2 SYDVKM. CDR3 residues: CASTSGVFDYGYTF. The CDR3 coding sequence is TGTGCCAGCACCTCAGGGGTCTTCGACTATGGCTACACCTTC.

V usage is TRBV19 and J usage is TRBJ1-5; tentative D call: TRBD1 (5 bases). This CDR3 is 15 amino acids long. Per the germline V gene, CDR1 is LNHDA and CDR2 is SQIVND (reference sequence). Trimming pared 8 bases from V and 4 bases from J, leaving 18 bases between. The CDR3 is CASSPAGYGNQPQHF. The CDR3 DNA follows: TGTGCCAGTTCTCCGGCAGGGTACGGAAATCAGCCCCAGCATTTT.

At least ten counts were recorded for this clonotype. This rearrangement joins TRBV10-3 to TRBJ2-7, with D hard to call. The CDR3 runs 12 residues. V lost 6 bases to trimming and J lost 5 bases, with 11 bases between them. Germline CDR1 and CDR2: ENHRY and SYGVKD. CDR3 sequence reads: CAIRRSSDEQYF. The CDR3 DNA sequence: TGTGCCATCAGGAGATCCTCTGACGAGCAGTACTTC.

The gene calls are TRBV20-1 and TRBJ1-2; 7 bases are shared with TRBD1. The V gene's germline CDR1 is DFQATT and CDR2 SNEGSKA (reference sequence). Trimming cost V 3 bases and J 6 bases; bases outside gene matches: 7. The CDR3 has 13 residues. The CDR3 protein is CSASSEGANGYTF. As DNA, the CDR3 is TGCAGTGCTAGTTCGGAGGGGGCCAATGGCTACACCTTC.

The chain combines TRBV7-3 with TRBJ1-6; D unclear. This CDR3 contains 15 residues. The germline V gene has CDR1 SGHTA and CDR2 FQGTGA. Trimming took off 0 bases at V and 7 bases at J, with 10 bases between the two ends. The CDR3 loop is CASSLTGRTNSPLHF. The CDR3 DNA sequence: TGTGCCAGCAGCTTAACCGGACGGACGAATTCACCCCTCCACTTT.

A few counts support this clonotype. The rearrangement uses TRBV7-8 and TRBJ1-4, with D possibly being TRBD1 (6 bases). The CDR3 consists of 13 residues. With 3 bases removed from V and 8 bases from J, the gap between germline ends came to 10 bases. CDR1 and CDR2 (germline): SGHVS, FQNEAQ. The CDR3 reads CASSFDRSEKLFF. The CDR3 DNA follows: TGTGCCAGCAGCTTTGACAGGTCCGAAAAACTGTTTTTT.